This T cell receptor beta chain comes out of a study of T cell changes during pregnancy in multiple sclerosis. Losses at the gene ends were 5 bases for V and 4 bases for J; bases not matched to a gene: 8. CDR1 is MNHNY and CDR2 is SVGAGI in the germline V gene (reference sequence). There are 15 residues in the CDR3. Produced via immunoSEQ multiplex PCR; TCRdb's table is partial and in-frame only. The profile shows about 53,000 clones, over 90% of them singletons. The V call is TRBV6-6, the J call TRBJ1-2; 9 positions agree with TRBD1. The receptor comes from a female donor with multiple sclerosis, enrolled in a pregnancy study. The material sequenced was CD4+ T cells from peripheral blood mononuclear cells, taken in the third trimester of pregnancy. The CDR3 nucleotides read TGTGCCAGCAGTCCCGGACAGGGGTTATCCTATGGCTACACCTTC. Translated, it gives CASSPGQGLSYGYTF.